This T cell receptor (beta chain) comes out of a study of naive and memory T cell subsets. Concerning this clonotype itself: No antigen is known for it.

Both TRBC1 and TRBC2 were covered by a beta constant-region primer of two equimolar oligonucleotides. The cDNA 3' end received a ligated single-stranded oligonucleotide carrying the SP2 primer and a 12-nucleotide UMI. TCRdb ran MiXCR on the UMI-ligation and nested PCR reads and lists one entry per CDR3 protein. The repertoire holds about 85,000 distinct CDR3 sequences, with roughly 13% as singletons. Study outcomes and limitations: Clonotypes are single alpha or beta chains, not paired receptors. Over 85% of naive TCR sequences appeared only once after error correction, unlike memory subsets.

CMV status came from CD4+ IFNgamma after overnight CMV lysate stimulation. V shed 2 bases, J shed 1 base, and the junction held 8 bases outside the gene matches. CDR3 size: 17 residues. Germline values: CDR1 SSHAT, CDR2 FNYEAQ (reference sequence). The chain recombines TRBV7-7 with TRBJ1-2; 9 positions match TRBD1. Sequencing was carried out using central memory CD4+ T cells from blood. The receptor was isolated from a human donor in good health. CDR3 loop: CASSLRGQGKRNYGYTF. CDR3 in DNA: TGTGCCAGCAGCTTAAGGGGACAGGGAAAACGTAACTATGGCTACACCTTC.